Below, one T cell receptor (beta chain) is given with its context. At least ten counts were recorded for this clonotype. Its antigen specificity is not known. No quality values exist for individual bases; no much larger clone is one base distant. TCR libraries were constructed from about 400 ng RNA using the Immunoverse kit, and molecular barcoded adaptors covering alpha/delta and beta/gamma chains were employed. The same RNA used for transcriptome sequencing was used for TCR library preparation. TCR libraries were sequenced on an Illumina HiSeq 4000 with 2 x 150 cycles. On the authors' methods: TCR reads were aligned to human V, D, J and C references and assembled into CDR3 clonotypes with MiXCR, including quality filtering and error correction. The tcR package in R was used to analyze clonotype counts and gene usage diversity. Raw mapping reads were checked after the RNA-seq reads had been mapped by STAR aligner version 2.5.3a onto the human GRCh37 genome. To test how sequencing depth affects detected clonotypes, IR-seq fastq files were randomly downsampled with Seqtk 1.3. TCRdb handled the public reads itself, with Q25 trimming in fastp and clone calling in MiXCR, and kept productive beta chains. Each entry merges the rows of one CDR3 protein and shows their most common DNA and genes. The V and J calls were determined by TCRdb, not by the authors. The sample table holds about 38,000 distinct CDR3 sequences, of which roughly an eighth were seen once. The ten largest clones add up to less than 35% of the sample.

This entry belongs to a study of read filtering for tumor transcriptome and immune sequencing (dated by TCRdb to about 2020). With regard to the full study: The cohort consisted of approximately 17 male and 14 female patients, with a mean age of roughly 66 years and an age range of roughly 45 to 85. By revised international staging, eight or nine patients were R-ISS I, fewer than 20 were R-ISS II and about seven were R-ISS III. After DNase treatment, whole-transcriptome libraries were prepared with the TruSeq RNA Access Library Prep Kit. TCR-region mapped reads per sample ranged from about 4 to 10.27 million with IR-seq versus only roughly 75 to 1,300 with RNA-seq. Using the same bone marrow samples, the study ran both targeted immune repertoire sequencing and bulk whole-transcriptome sequencing and then compared the TCR repertoires from each method. One of the main goals was to work out a read-filtering strategy for immune repertoire data, in particular whether clonotypes backed by only a single read should be removed. The paper as a whole reports these results and caveats: Single-read clonotypes made up roughly 80% of clonotypes but only 3% to 4.5% of total reads in IR-seq, compared with roughly three quarters of clonotypes and roughly 45% of reads in RNA-seq. The sorted CD138-negative fraction was a mixed bone marrow immune population, not purified T cells. When single-read clonotypes were removed, the proportions of shared clonotypes in IR-seq and RNA-seq correlated more strongly. Compared with RNA-seq, IR-seq captured clonotypes at much greater depth and more reliably, and a smaller IR-seq throughput was enough to identify most of the shared clonotypes.

Every patient had bone marrow sampled at the time of active disease. Bone marrow mononuclear cells were isolated by Ficoll-Hypaque density gradient centrifugation. Myeloma plasma cells were removed and CD138-negative cells were collected by negative selection after labeling with CD138 magnetic microbeads on a MACS separator. The purity of the isolated cells was checked by flow cytometry with CD138 antibodies on an Attune NxT. TRIzol reagent was used to extract total RNA, which was then quantified with a NanoDrop spectrophotometer. For each patient, the CD138-negative bone marrow sample underwent paired RNA-seq and IR-seq. V loses 4 bases, J loses 3 bases, and the germline ends lie 13 bases apart. From its cysteine to its phenylalanine, the CDR3 spans 14 amino acids. CDR3 DNA is the only sequence kept; it has 42 bases, read in frame from the first base. From the germline V gene (reference sequence), CDR1 is LNHDA and CDR2 is SQIVND.

The sequence is built from TRBV19 and TRBJ2-7, with no confidently assigned D gene. Sequencing was done on a sample of a population of CD138-negative cells sorted from bone marrow. The cell subset or site label corresponds to: bone marrow mononuclear cells depleted of CD138+ plasma/myeloma cells by negative magnetic selection. The origin of this receptor is a donor aged 40 or over with multiple myeloma. The CDR3 region reads CASSTQKGNYEQYF. The DNA sequence follows: TGTGCCAGTAGTACCCAAAAGGGAAACTACGAGCAGTACTTC. The reference TRBV19 and TRBJ2-7 proteins fill in what lies around the CDR3, so the full variable domain reads DGGITQSPKYLFRKEGQNVTLSCEQNLNHDAMYWYRQDPGQGLRLIYYSQIVNDFQKGDIAEGYSVSREKKESFPLTVTSAQKNPTAFYLCASSTQKGNYEQYFGPGTRLTVT.